The clone carrying this T cell receptor (beta chain) came up a few times. Its antigen is as yet unknown. These data originate in a study of T cells in Graves' hyperthyroidism and ophthalmopathy. Study background: Peripheral blood was secured at the point of initial diagnosis, before any treatment. Study-wide results and limits: In validation, the model predicted ophthalmopathy. These predictions came a median roughly 6 months before onset. Blood shared most expanded thyroid clonotypes above 0.001.

CDR1 is SGDLS, CDR2 YYNGEE, per germline. The length of the CDR3 is 15 residues. Trimming took 3 bases from V and 3 from J; bases not matched to a gene: 5. RNA transcripts gave rise to amplified TCR beta CDR3 regions. The HTBI set primed first-round TCR CDR3 RT-PCR. TCRdb re-called the multiplex PCR reads with MiXCR, one entry per CDR3 protein. This sample has 750,000 to 900,000 distinct CDR3 sequences, with 38% found just once. Patients were excluded for uncontrolled infection, other autoimmune disease, pregnancy or lactation. The receptor comes from a man aged 18-30 years with Graves' hyperthyroidism. The sequenced material came from blood. The V gene is TRBV9, the J gene TRBJ1-5, with 8 bases matching TRBD1. The CDR3: CASSETGAFNQPQHF. For the CDR3, the DNA is TGTGCCAGCAGCGAGACAGGGGCGTTCAATCAGCCCCAGCATTTT.